One sample yielded the 15 T cell receptor beta chains listed below, sequenced in a study of OX40 agonist ivuxolimab in advanced cancers. The repertoire was sequenced with immunoSEQ multiplex PCR; TCRdb's copy has only in-frame clones and lacks some. The data contain around 44,000 clones, around 86% of them singletons. The source was CD4+ or CD8+ T cells sorted from blood, collected in a trial of the OX40 agonist ivuxolimab. Receptors originate from an adult with an advanced solid tumor such as melanoma, head and neck, liver or kidney cancer.

The chain has TRBV13 and TRBJ2-1; 9 bases align to TRBD1. Germline CDR1 reads PRHDT; CDR2 reads FYEKMQ (reference sequence). The junction had 4 bases not matched to a gene; V was cut back by 5 bases and J by 8 bases. CDR3 length: 13 residues. The CDR3: CASSLDRGYEQFF. DNA of the CDR3: TGTGCCAGCAGCCTGGACAGGGGATATGAGCAGTTCTTC.

The chain joins TRBV7-9 to TRBJ1-5; a weak D match, TRBD1 (5 bases). The V end was cut by 5 bases, the J end by 5 bases, with 10 bases between. The CDR3 sequence is 13 residues long. CDR1 is SEHNR, CDR2 FQNEAQ, per germline (reference sequence). The CDR3 DNA reads TGTGCCAGCAGCGCGTTAGGGGATCAGCCCCAGCATTTT. Protein sequence: CASSALGDQPQHF. The variable domain in full, completed from reference TRBV7-9 and TRBJ1-5, reads DTGVSQNPRHKITKRGQNVTFRCDPISEHNRLYWYRQTLGQGPEFLTYFQNEAQLEKSRLLSDRFSAERPKGSFSTLEIQRTEQGDSAMYLCASSALGDQPQHFGDGTRLSIL.

The V and J genes are TRBV9 and TRBJ1-3; no reliable D call. The germline V gene has CDR1 SGDLS and CDR2 YYNGEE. V lost 3 bases, J lost 4 bases, and 11 bases lay in between. The CDR3 consists of 14 residues. CDR3 in amino acids: CASSAEGAGNTIYF. CDR3 sequence (DNA): TGTGCCAGCAGCGCGGAGGGTGCAGGAAACACCATATATTTT. Full variable domain (missing parts from reference TRBV9 and TRBJ1-3): DSGVTQTPKHLITATGQRVTLRCSPRSGDLSVYWYQQSLDQGLQFLIQYYNGEERAKGNILERFSAQQFPDLHSELNLSSLELGDSALYFCASSAEGAGNTIYFGEGSWLTVV.

This chain joins TRBV7-8 and TRBJ2-1; 8 bases align to TRBD1. Germline CDR1 is SGHVS and CDR2 is FQNEAQ. CDR3 length: 17 residues. Trimming at V came to 2 bases and at J to 5 bases, leaving 11 bases not matched to a gene. The CDR3 sequence: CASSLNPDRVNNNEQFF. For the CDR3, the DNA is TGTGCCAGCAGCTTAAACCCGGACAGGGTCAACAACAATGAGCAGTTCTTC.

The J gene is TRBJ2-1, the V gene TRBV18; no clear D. Looked up from germline, CDR1 is KGHSH and CDR2 is LQKENI. This CDR3 contains 12 residues. Trimming cost V 3 bases and J 6 bases, with 6 bases left between them. The CDR3 nucleotides read TGTGCCAGCTCACCGGCTATCAATGAGCAGTTCTTC. Protein product: CASSPAINEQFF.

The chain has TRBV4-1 and TRBJ2-3; 7 positions match TRBD2. Germline lookup yields CDR1 MGHRA and CDR2 YSYEKL. This CDR3 spans 14 amino acids. Unmatched junction bases numbered 4, after V lost 3 bases and J lost 4 bases. The CDR3 reads CASSQVTSPDTQYF. CDR3 coding DNA: TGCGCCAGCAGCCAGGTGACTAGCCCAGATACGCAGTATTTT.

The CDR3 sequence: CASSPFPGSQGEQYF. The CDR3, as DNA: TGTGCCAGCAGTCCTTTCCCCGGCTCACAAGGCGAGCAGTACTTC. The rearrangement links TRBV5-4 to TRBJ2-7, with D uncertain. The germline V gene has CDR1 SGHNT and CDR2 YYREEE (reference sequence). The CDR3 runs to 15 residues. Between the trimmed V and J ends, which lost 5 bases and 6 bases, there was a span of 21 bases.

CDR3 sequence: CASSPGQGMSNQPQHF. The DNA for the CDR3 is TGTGCCAGCAGCCCGGGACAGGGGATGAGCAATCAGCCCCAGCATTTT. The V and J genes are TRBV5-5 and TRBJ1-5, with 10 bases matching TRBD1. With 4 bases clipped from V and 1 base from J, the junction kept 5 bases outside the gene matches. The CDR3 spans 16 residues. Per the germline V gene, CDR1 is SGHKS and CDR2 is YYEKEE (reference sequence).

The rearrangement joins TRBV5-1 to TRBJ2-1; possible D gene TRBD2, 5 bases. The germline V gene has CDR1 SGHRS and CDR2 YFSETQ. Trimming removed 0 bases at V and 6 bases at J, with 16 bases between. This CDR3 has 16 amino acids. The CDR3: CASSLAGDIRGNEQFF. The CDR3 region has the DNA TGCGCCAGCAGCTTGGCCGGGGATATCCGGGGCAATGAGCAGTTCTTC.

This chain connects TRBV7-2 to TRBJ2-7, with TRBD2 matching over 8 bases. The CDR3 runs 16 residues. Looked up from germline, CDR1 is SGHTA and CDR2 is FQGNSA. The trim removed 1 base at V and 0 bases at J, leaving 5 bases unmatched. The CDR3 nucleotides read TGTGCCAGCAGCTTAGGAGCGGGGGCTACCTCCTACGAGCAGTACTTC. Amino acids: CASSLGAGATSYEQYF. Full variable domain (rest looked up from reference TRBV7-2 and TRBJ2-7): GAGVSQSPSNKVTEKGKDVELRCDPISGHTALYWYRQSLGQGLEFLIYFQGNSAPDKSGLPSDRFSAERTGGSVSTLTIQRTQQEDSAVYLCASSLGAGATSYEQYFGPGTRLTVT.

This clone was seen more than once but under ten times. The genes are TRBV5-1 and TRBJ2-2; D might be TRBD1 (5 bases). This CDR3 spans 15 amino acids. The germline V gene has CDR1 SGHRS and CDR2 YFSETQ. V lost 0 bases and J lost 2, with 8 bases in between. The CDR3 loop reads CASSLGQINTGELFF. CDR3 in DNA: TGCGCCAGCAGCTTGGGACAGATTAACACCGGGGAGCTGTTTTTT.

The chain uses TRBV19 and TRBJ2-7; 7 nucleotides match TRBD1. Germline-derived CDR1 and CDR2 are LNHDA and SQIVND (reference sequence). The trim removed 4 bases at V and 7 bases at J, leaving 7 bases unmatched. The CDR3 runs to 13 residues. The CDR3 loop is CASSTTGSGEQYF. The CDR3 DNA reads TGTGCCAGTAGTACGACAGGGTCCGGGGAGCAGTACTTC.

CDR3 DNA: TGTGCCAGTAGTCCCCTAGCGGGAGGGCTGGGGAATGAGCAGTTCTTC. This gives the protein CASSPLAGGLGNEQFF. This chain links TRBV19 with TRBJ2-1, with 12 positions matching TRBD2. Trimming at V came to 5 bases and at J to 7 bases, leaving 9 bases not matched to a gene. Germline V gives CDR1 LNHDA, CDR2 SQIVND (reference sequence). The CDR3 is 16 amino acids. The full variable domain, rest sourced from reference TRBV19 and TRBJ2-1, is DGGITQSPKYLFRKEGQNVTLSCEQNLNHDAMYWYRQDPGQGLRLIYYSQIVNDFQKGDIAEGYSVSREKKESFPLTVTSAQKNPTAFYLCASSPLAGGLGNEQFFGPGTRLTVL.

The V and J genes are TRBV4-1 and TRBJ2-4, with 8 nucleotides matching TRBD1. The CDR3 runs 18 residues. CDR1 and CDR2 from the germline V gene are MGHRA and YSYEKL. V was clipped by 0 bases and J by 2 bases; unmatched bases: 9. In nucleotides, the CDR3 is TGCGCCAGCAGCCAAGATTCGACAGGGGTTGGGACCAAAAACATTCAGTACTTC. Translated: CASSQDSTGVGTKNIQYF.

This clone has just one count. V and J are TRBV7-8 and TRBJ1-5; 7 nucleotides line up with TRBD1. This CDR3 comprises 14 residues. The V and J ends lost 6 bases and 4 bases, in that order; junction bases with no gene match: 6. In germline, CDR1 is SGHVS, CDR2 FQNEAQ. CDR3 DNA: TGTGCCAGCAGAACGACAGGGATTAATCAGCCCCAGCATTTT. This encodes CASRTTGINQPQHF.